The 3 T cell receptor beta chains below all came from one sample that was sequenced in a study of regulatory T cells in long-lasting Graves disease. Stated time point: newly diagnosed GD, antithyroid drugs for less than 3 months. PBMCs provided the RNA from which the TCR library was made. Investigators prepared the TCR beta libraries by applying iRepertoire HTBI primers and Arm-PCR of CDR3 regions. TCRdb used MiXCR to reprocess the multiplex PCR reads, holding one entry per CDR3 protein. The data hold 500,000 or so distinct CDR3 sequences, with 15% to 20% observed a single time. These data also featured in a second study, about T cells in Graves' hyperthyroidism and ophthalmopathy.

Here the sequenced sample was peripheral blood mononuclear cells (PBMCs), taken at new diagnosis, from a patient treated with antithyroid drugs. These receptors came from a man aged 40-49 years with Graves disease.

V and J are TRBV10-3 and TRBJ1-2; TRBD1 matches at 9 bases. From germline, CDR1 is ENHRY and CDR2 SYGVKD. With V trimmed by 6 bases and J by 6 bases, 5 bases remained unmatched. The CDR3 totals 13 residues. CDR3 bases: TGTGCCATCAGGCTGGGACAGGGTGATGGCTACACCTTC. Translating gives CAIRLGQGDGYTF.

This clonotype was seen more than once but under ten times. The conserved final phenylalanine or tryptophan is absent from the CDR3, which likely points to a read error. The chain has TRBV7-9 and TRBJ1-1, with no clear D. CDR3 length equals 15 residues. V was pared by 5 bases and J by 1 base, with 14 bases between. Per germline, CDR1 SEHNR and CDR2 FQNEAQ (reference sequence). The CDR3 DNA reads as TGTGCCAGCAGCCCCGTACCGCGGGGGAACACTGAAGCTTTCCTT. Residues: CASSPVPRGNTEAFL.

This clonotype was observed a few times. The chain uses TRBV5-1 and TRBJ1-2; the D gene is possibly TRBD1 (6 bases). The CDR3 consists of 15 residues. V gave up 0 bases and J gave up 5 bases, with 14 bases separating them. CDR1 SGHRS and CDR2 YFSETQ come from the germline V gene. The CDR3 loop reads CASSLDRASPYGYTF. The CDR3 coding sequence is TGCGCCAGCAGCTTGGACAGGGCTAGCCCTTATGGCTACACCTTC.